A single sample is the source of the 22 T cell receptor beta chains below, sequenced in a study of cytomegalovirus exposure and HLA in healthy donors. PCR primers comprised 60 Vbeta and 13 Jbeta primers. TCRdb's copy holds only in-frame clones and misses some; the assay was immunoSEQ multiplex PCR. The table includes 150,000 to 200,000 clones, around three quarters detected once. Sequenced material: PBMCs. The source of these receptors is a man between 35 and 55 years old in good health and CMV-seronegative.

The chain links TRBV19 to TRBJ2-1, with 13 bases fitting TRBD2. The junction had 4 bases not matched to a gene; V was cut back by 3 bases and J by 8 bases. CDR1 and CDR2 (germline): LNHDA, SQIVND (reference sequence). The CDR3 covers 15 residues. The CDR3 nucleotides are TGTGCCAGTAGTATCCCGGGACTAGCGGGGTATGAGCAGTTCTTC. Encoded protein: CASSIPGLAGYEQFF.

This clone was detected a few times. The V and J genes are TRBV7-9 and TRBJ2-6; 8 bases map to TRBD2. Germline V gene sequence: CDR1 SEHNR, CDR2 FQNEAQ (reference sequence). Germline trimming cut 2 bases from V and 4 bases from J; bases unmatched to any gene: 10. The CDR3 sequence is 18 residues long. The CDR3 coding sequence is TGTGCCAGCAGCTTAACTAGCGGACGGAGGGGGGGGGCCAACGTCCTGACTTTC. Translation gives CASSLTSGRRGGANVLTF.

This chain connects TRBV29-1 to TRBJ2-7; 8 nucleotides match TRBD2. V shed 7 bases, J shed 2 bases, and the junction held 4 bases outside the gene matches. CDR3 length: 12 amino acids. Looked up from germline, CDR1 is SQVTM and CDR2 is ANQGSEA. The CDR3 sequence is CSGRTSPYEQYF. CDR3 coding DNA: TGCAGCGGGCGGACTAGCCCCTACGAGCAGTACTTC.

This clone was seen just once. This is likely a read error, given that the CDR3 carries no conserved phenylalanine or tryptophan at its end. The chain uses TRBV6-5 and TRBJ2-7, with D possibly TRBD1 on 6 matching bases. Trimming shortened V by 6 bases and J by 5 bases, and 23 bases separated the two germline ends. Per germline, CDR1 MNHEY and CDR2 SVGAGI. The CDR3 spans 16 residues. CDR3 sequence reads: CASSYARERGLNEQYL. DNA for the CDR3: TGTGCCAGCAGCTACGCTCGGGAAAGGGGGTTGAACGAGCAGTACCTC.

The chain is built from TRBV5-5 and TRBJ1-4; a weak D match, TRBD1 (6 bases). Germline CDR1 SGHKS, CDR2 YYEKEE (reference sequence). The CDR3 contains 17 residues. Trimming pared 4 bases from V and 6 bases from J, leaving 22 bases between. The CDR3 protein is CASSTGPGARRYEKLFF. The DNA of the CDR3 is TGTGCCAGCAGCACCGGCCCAGGGGCCCGACGGTATGAAAAACTGTTTTTT.

CDR3 region: CASSLAGNSYTQYF. The CDR3 DNA reads as TGTGCCAGCAGCTTGGCCGGGAACAGTTATACGCAGTATTTT. The chain links TRBV5-4 to TRBJ2-3; possibly TRBD2 for D (5 bases). The germline CDR1 and CDR2 sequences are SGHNT and YYREEE (reference sequence). V was cut by 0 bases and J by 7 bases, with 12 bases left in between. The CDR3 has 14 residues.

This chain connects TRBV7-5 to TRBJ1-5. TRBV7-5 is a pseudogene locus. The CDR3 runs to 17 residues. The CDR3 bases are TGTGTCAGAAGTTCAGGAGGGCAGTCAAGTCCAAATCAGCCCCAGCATTTT. Encoded protein: CVRSSGGQSSPNQPQHF.

V is TRBV5-8 and J is TRBJ1-2; D perhaps matches TRBD1 (6 bases). Looked up from germline, CDR1 is SGHTS and CDR2 is YDEGEE. V was shortened by 8 bases and J by 6 bases, with 11 bases between the two germline ends. The CDR3 is 11 amino acids. This chain's CDR3 is CARKTGNGYTF. The CDR3 DNA follows: TGTGCCAGAAAAACAGGGAATGGCTACACCTTC. The full variable domain, with the rest looked up from reference TRBV5-8 and TRBJ1-2, is EAGVTQSPTHLIKTRGQQATLRCSPISGHTSVYWYQQALGLGLQFLLWYDEGEERNRGNFPPRFSGRQFPNYSSELNVNALELEDSALYLCARKTGNGYTFGSGTRLTVV.

The rearrangement uses TRBV28 and TRBJ2-7; 7 bases align to TRBD2. CDR3 length: 12 residues. The trim removed 11 bases at V and 0 bases at J, leaving 4 bases unmatched. CDR1 is MDHEN and CDR2 is SYDVKM in the germline V gene. CDR3: CASGTNSYEQYF. The CDR3 DNA reads TGTGCCTCCGGGACTAACTCCTACGAGCAGTACTTC.

In this sample, this clone turned up a few times. The chain recombines TRBV5-4 with TRBJ2-5; 8 bases are a match to TRBD1. V lost 2 bases to trimming and J lost 4 bases; unmatched junction nucleotides: 7. The CDR3 runs to 15 residues. Germline CDR1 SGHNT, CDR2 YYREEE (reference sequence). The CDR3 region has the DNA TGTGCCAGCAGCTTCGGACAGGGATTAGGAGAGACCCAGTACTTC. Its translation is CASSFGQGLGETQYF.

This clone was seen only a few times. The chain recombines TRBV10-2 with TRBJ1-2; 8 nucleotides line up with TRBD1. Germline V lookup: CDR1 WSHSY, CDR2 SAAADI. The CDR3 consists of 13 residues. V was clipped by 6 bases and J by 3 bases; unmatched bases: 3. CDR3 in amino acids: CASRTGEYYGYTF. The CDR3, as DNA: TGCGCCAGCAGGACAGGGGAATACTATGGCTACACCTTC.

The chain recombines TRBV18 with TRBJ2-3, with a tentative D call TRBD2 (5 bases). CDR1 KGHSH and CDR2 LQKENI come from the germline V gene. The ends were cut back, 3 bases at V and 0 bases at J, with 7 bases in the middle. CDR3 size: 14 residues. This CDR3 is CASSPTRSTDTQYF. CDR3 coding DNA: TGTGCCAGCTCACCTACTAGGAGCACAGATACGCAGTATTTT.

In this sample, this clone turned up once. The V and J genes are TRBV29-1 and TRBJ1-1, with D unclear. The ends were cut back, 0 bases at V and 1 base at J, with 9 bases in the middle. Per the germline V gene, CDR1 is SQVTM and CDR2 is ANQGSEA. The CDR3 length is 14 residues. In DNA, the CDR3 is TGCAGCGTTGAAGATCGAGGAAAGAACACTGAAGCTTTCTTT. Its protein is CSVEDRGKNTEAFF.

J is TRBJ1-6 and V is TRBV27, with 9 bases aligning to TRBD1. This CDR3 is 17 amino acids long. V gave up 0 bases and J gave up 4 bases; unmatched junction bases: 4. Germline CDR1 reads MNHEY; CDR2 reads SMNVEV (reference sequence). Here the CDR3 reads CASSLSGTGKYNSPLHF. The CDR3 DNA follows: TGTGCCAGCAGTTTATCGGGGACAGGGAAATATAATTCACCCCTCCACTTT.

The sample holds a few counts of this clone. The V gene is TRBV6-1, the J gene TRBJ1-5; D is possibly TRBD1 (5 bases). The germline V and J ends were trimmed by 1 base and 1 base, with 23 bases remaining between them. Germline assignment: CDR1 MNHNS and CDR2 SASEGT. The CDR3 covers 20 residues. CDR3 coding DNA: TGTGCCAGCAGTGAAGGAAGCGGGGGGGGATGGTATTGGAGCAATCAGCCCCAGCATTTT. Its translation is CASSEGSGGGWYWSNQPQHF.

J is TRBJ1-1 and V is TRBV19, with TRBD1 matching 8 bases. V shed 4 bases, J shed 4 bases, and the junction held 8 bases outside the gene matches. In germline, CDR1 is LNHDA, CDR2 SQIVND (reference sequence). The CDR3 runs to 15 residues. CDR3 region: CASSKPRTGITEAFF. CDR3 coding DNA: TGTGCCAGTAGTAAACCTAGGACAGGGATCACTGAAGCTTTCTTT.

The rearrangement links TRBV28 to TRBJ1-2; no clear D gene. V lost 3 bases to trimming and J lost 2 bases, with 7 bases between them. This CDR3 is built from 13 residues. Germline CDR1 MDHEN, CDR2 SYDVKM. This chain's CDR3 is CASSLAGNYGYTF. The CDR3 DNA reads TGTGCCAGCAGTTTGGCAGGCAACTATGGCTACACCTTC.

CDR3 region: CASSSPGRGDIQYF. The CDR3 bases are TGTGCCAGCAGTTCCCCCGGCAGGGGGGACATTCAGTACTTC. V is TRBV27 and J is TRBJ2-4; perhaps TRBD1 as D (7 bases). V was pared by 4 bases and J by 8 bases, with 15 bases between. This CDR3 contains 14 residues. Germline CDR1 MNHEY, CDR2 SMNVEV (reference sequence).

This clone was observed a single time. The chain joins TRBV5-1 to TRBJ2-1; D ambiguous. The germline gives CDR1 SGHRS, CDR2 YFSETQ. V was pared by 0 bases and J by 4 bases, with 11 bases between. This CDR3 comprises 15 residues. CDR3 sequence: CASSLGRGRYNEQFF. The CDR3 nucleotides read TGCGCCAGCAGCTTGGGGCGCGGTAGGTACAATGAGCAGTTCTTC.

The chain is built from TRBV23-1 and TRBJ1-1, with D perhaps TRBD1 (5 bases). TRBV23-1 is recorded as an ORF, its role being uncertain. Trimming left V 8 bases short and J 3 bases short, with 10 bases between. The CDR3 covers 12 residues. The CDR3 reads CASRPRDTEAFF. CDR3 DNA sequence: TGCGCCAGCCGTCCCAGGGACACTGAAGCTTTCTTT.

The chain combines TRBV7-9 with TRBJ2-3; possibly TRBD2 for D (6 bases). V was shortened by 3 bases and J by 6 bases, with 10 bases between the two germline ends. The germline V gene encodes CDR1 SEHNR and CDR2 FQNEAQ (reference sequence). CDR3 length: 13 residues. CDR3 coding DNA: TGTGCCAGCAGCTTCTCCCGGGGGGATACGCAGTATTTT. It translates to CASSFSRGDTQYF.

The rearrangement uses TRBV2 and TRBJ2-7, with D maybe TRBD1 (6 bases). The CDR3 contains 14 residues. CDR1 is SNHLY, CDR2 FYNNEI, per germline. V was shortened by 7 bases and J by 0 bases, with 13 bases between the two germline ends. This CDR3 is CASKRTASSYEQYV. The DNA for the CDR3 is TGTGCCAGCAAAAGGACAGCGAGCTCCTACGAGCAGTACGTC.